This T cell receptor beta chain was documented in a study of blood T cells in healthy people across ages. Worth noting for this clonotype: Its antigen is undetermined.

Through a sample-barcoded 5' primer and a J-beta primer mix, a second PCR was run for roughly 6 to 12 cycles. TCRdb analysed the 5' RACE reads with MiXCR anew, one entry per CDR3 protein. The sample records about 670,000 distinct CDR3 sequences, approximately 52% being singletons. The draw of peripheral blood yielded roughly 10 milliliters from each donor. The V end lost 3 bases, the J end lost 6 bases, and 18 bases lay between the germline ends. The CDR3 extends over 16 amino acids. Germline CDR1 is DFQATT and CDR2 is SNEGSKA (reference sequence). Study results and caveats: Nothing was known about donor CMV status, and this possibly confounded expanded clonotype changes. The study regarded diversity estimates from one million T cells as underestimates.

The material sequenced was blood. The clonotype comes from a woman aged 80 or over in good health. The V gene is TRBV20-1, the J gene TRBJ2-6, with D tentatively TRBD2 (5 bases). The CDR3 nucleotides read TGCAGTGCTAGGCGCCAGGCCCTCCGGGAGGCCAACGTCCTGACTTTC. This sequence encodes CSARRQALREANVLTF.